This passage covers 27 T cell receptor beta chains from one sample sequenced in a study of OX40 agonist ivuxolimab in advanced cancers. Data came from immunoSEQ multiplex PCR; TCRdb stores just in-frame clones and leaves some out. The table lists roughly 93,000 clones, less than 85% of them singletons. Material: CD4+ or CD8+ T cells sorted from blood, obtained in a trial of the OX40 agonist ivuxolimab. The origin of the receptors is an adult with an advanced solid tumor such as melanoma, head and neck, liver or kidney cancer.

The V call is TRBV4-1, the J call TRBJ2-5, with D unresolved. CDR3 length equals 17 residues. Between the trimmed V and J ends, which lost 0 bases and 7 bases, there was a span of 21 bases. The germline CDR1 and CDR2 sequences are MGHRA and YSYEKL. In nucleotides, the CDR3 is TGCGCCAGCAGCCAAGAGGCGGCAGTAATTGCTCGTGTGACCCAGTACTTC. As protein: CASSQEAAVIARVTQYF.

The chain recombines TRBV9 with TRBJ1-1, with D possibly being TRBD1 (6 bases). This CDR3 spans 13 amino acids. Germline V gene lookup returns CDR1 SGDLS and CDR2 YYNGEE. The V end lost 3 bases, the J end lost 5 bases, and 11 bases lay between the germline ends. CDR3 DNA sequence: TGTGCCAGCAGCGAAGGACAGCGGACTGAAGCTTTCTTT. Translated, it gives CASSEGQRTEAFF.

The chain uses TRBV19 and TRBJ1-5, with 9 bases that match TRBD1. V lost 5 bases to trimming and J lost 0 bases; unmatched junction nucleotides: 5. The CDR3 length is 16 residues. In germline, CDR1 is LNHDA, CDR2 SQIVND (reference sequence). The CDR3 is CASSPVDRGSNQPQHF. The CDR3 nucleotides are TGTGCCAGTAGTCCGGTGGACAGGGGTAGCAATCAGCCCCAGCATTTT.

The chain has TRBV6-5 and TRBJ2-5, with D possibly TRBD1 on 6 matching bases. Deletions cut 2 bases from V and 4 bases from J, with 17 bases between. The germline V gene has CDR1 MNHEY and CDR2 SVGAGI. CDR3 length: 16 amino acids. CDR3 nucleotides: TGTGCCAGCAGTTACATGAGGCAGGGGATCCGAGAGACCCAGTACTTC. Protein: CASSYMRQGIRETQYF.

This chain connects TRBV6-1 to TRBJ1-2; no reliable D call. V lost 4 bases and J 4 bases, leaving 13 bases between the germline ends. The CDR3 has 14 amino acids. Per germline, CDR1 MNHNS and CDR2 SASEGT. The CDR3 DNA is TGTGCCAGCAGTGCCCCCCCACCTGGCTATGGCTACACCTTC. Its translation: CASSAPPPGYGYTF.

The J gene is TRBJ2-6, the V gene TRBV19; D unclear. Germline-derived CDR1 and CDR2 are LNHDA and SQIVND (reference sequence). The CDR3 consists of 20 residues. V shed 7 bases and J shed 0 bases, with 25 bases lying between them. DNA for the CDR3: TGTGCCAGTACCACGGGTGGAGCCCGCAATCTTATCTCTGGGGCCAACGTCCTGACTTTC. Translating it yields CASTTGGARNLISGANVLTF.

The gene calls are TRBV7-2 and TRBJ2-7; 9 bases match TRBD1. The germline V gene encodes CDR1 SGHTA and CDR2 FQGNSA. V was pared by 4 bases and J by 1 base, with 8 bases of the junction left unmatched. The CDR3 totals 16 residues. The DNA of the CDR3 is TGTGCCAGCAGCTCAAGGGGACAGGGAATGTCCTACGAGCAGTACTTC. It yields the protein CASSSRGQGMSYEQYF.

This clone came up a few times. The chain carries TRBV6-5 and TRBJ2-7, with TRBD2 matching 7 bases. J lost 3 bases, V lost 6 bases, and 5 bases had no gene match. The CDR3 sequence is 13 residues long. The germline V gene encodes CDR1 MNHEY and CDR2 SVGAGI. Written as DNA, the CDR3 is TGTGCCAGCAGGCCGGGCGGGAGCTACGAGCAGTACTTC. This sequence encodes CASRPGGSYEQYF.

The CDR3 here is CASSLAEGGRRGYTF. CDR3 in DNA: TGCGCCAGCAGCTTGGCCGAAGGGGGCCGGCGAGGCTACACCTTC. The chain is built from TRBV5-1 and TRBJ1-2, with TRBD1 matching over 7 bases. Germline lookup yields CDR1 SGHRS and CDR2 YFSETQ. V lost 0 bases to trimming and J lost 8 bases; unmatched junction nucleotides: 10. CDR3 size: 15 residues. Supplemented by reference TRBV5-1 and TRBJ1-2, the full variable domain reads KAGVTQTPRYLIKTRGQQVTLSCSPISGHRSVSWYQQTPGQGLQFLFEYFSETQRNKGNFPGRFSGRQFSNSRSEMNVSTLELGDSALYLCASSLAEGGRRGYTFGSGTRLTVV.

The chain joins TRBV2 to TRBJ1-1; D may be TRBD1 (5 bases). V lost 8 bases and J 5 bases, leaving 24 bases between the germline ends. This CDR3 has 16 amino acids. CDR1 is SNHLY and CDR2 is FYNNEI in the germline V gene. The CDR3, as DNA: TGTGCCAGCCACCAAGAGCTGGCGGGGCTTGAAACTGAAGCTTTCTTT. Translation: CASHQELAGLETEAFF.

The chain joins TRBV6-4 to TRBJ2-1, with D perhaps TRBD1 or TRBD2 (5 bases each). This CDR3 region has 15 residues. Germline lookup yields CDR1 MRHNA and CDR2 SNTAGT. Trimming stripped 0 bases from V and 6 bases from J, with 12 bases between. The CDR3 nucleotides read TGTGCCAGCAGTGACTCGATGCAGGGACGCAATGAGCAGTTCTTC. Residues: CASSDSMQGRNEQFF.

Points on this clone: An end of the junction does not agree with germline; a read error may underlie this. This CDR3 is also generated by other DNA sequences in the sample. The chain couples TRBV5-1 to TRBJ1-1, with TRBD1 identical over 9 bases. The CDR3 consists of 14 residues. Germline V CDR1 and CDR2: SGHRS, YFSETQ. The CDR3 loop reads CASSLTGGNTEAFF. The CDR3 DNA sequence: TGCGCTAGCAGCTTGACAGGGGGGAACACTGAAGCTTTCTTT.

A note on this clone: Just one base apart from a much larger clone, this may be a read error. The gene calls are TRBV6-9 and TRBJ2-7, with D maybe TRBD2 (5 bases). Deletions cut 6 bases from V and 0 bases from J, with 9 bases between. CDR1 is MNHGY and CDR2 is SVAAGI in the germline V gene. The CDR3 loop spans 13 amino acids. The CDR3 nucleotides are TGTGCCAGCAGACTAGTGCCCTCCTACGAGCAGTACTTC. Protein sequence: CASRLVPSYEQYF.

J is TRBJ2-1 and V is TRBV2; 12 bases fit TRBD2. Germline-derived CDR1 and CDR2 are SNHLY and FYNNEI. Germline trimming cut 4 bases from V and 7 bases from J; bases unmatched to any gene: 5. This CDR3 has 15 residues. CDR3 nucleotide sequence: TGTGCCAGCAGTGCTAGCGGGGGGGCCGGAAATGAGCAGTTCTTC. It translates to CASSASGGAGNEQFF.

V usage is TRBV19 and J usage is TRBJ2-5, with D maybe TRBD1 (5 bases). The germline gives CDR1 LNHDA, CDR2 SQIVND (reference sequence). The CDR3 has 13 amino acids. Trimming left V 1 base short and J 7 bases short, with 10 bases between. CDR3 sequence reads: CASSIGTTGTQYF. In DNA, the CDR3 is TGTGCCAGTAGTATAGGCACTACAGGGACCCAGTACTTC.

V is TRBV4-1 and J is TRBJ2-7, with D perhaps TRBD1 (6 bases). V was trimmed by 2 bases and J by 2 bases, leaving 16 bases between them. Germline values: CDR1 MGHRA, CDR2 YSYEKL. The CDR3 is made up of 16 amino acids. The chain's CDR3 is CASSQTHGTSTYEQYF. CDR3 DNA: TGCGCCAGCAGCCAAACCCACGGGACAAGCACCTACGAGCAGTACTTC.

The chain joins TRBV18 to TRBJ1-1; 9 nucleotides match TRBD1. Germline trimming cut 8 bases from V and 0 bases from J; bases unmatched to any gene: 7. The CDR3 runs to 15 residues. CDR1 is KGHSH and CDR2 is LQKENI in the germline V gene. The CDR3: CASARDRAMNTEAFF. Written as DNA, the CDR3 is TGTGCCAGCGCCCGGGACAGGGCCATGAACACTGAAGCTTTCTTT. Using reference TRBV18 and TRBJ1-1 for the parts outside the CDR3, the full variable domain is NAGVMQNPRHLVRRRGQEARLRCSPMKGHSHVYWYRQLPEEGLKFMVYLQKENIIDESGMPKERFSAEFPKEGPSILRIQQVVRGDSAAYFCASARDRAMNTEAFFGQGTRLTVV.

This clone was seen just once. The chain links TRBV5-1 to TRBJ2-5; 8 nucleotides match TRBD1. With the DNA end fitting TRBJ2-7 better, the J assignment may be wrong. The CDR3 length is 14 residues. The germline gives CDR1 SGHRS, CDR2 YFSETQ. The CDR3 loop reads CASSLVQGDYEQYF. The CDR3 DNA reads as TGCGCCAGCAGCTTGGTACAGGGGGACTACGAGCAGTACTTC.

V usage is TRBV28 and J usage is TRBJ1-1; D gene ambiguous. Trimming cost V 6 bases and J 4 bases, with 9 bases left between them. Germline V gene lookup returns CDR1 MDHEN and CDR2 SYDVKM. The CDR3 extends over 12 amino acids. CDR3: CASSEIRTEAFF. DNA of the CDR3: TGTGCCAGCAGCGAAATTCGCACTGAAGCTTTCTTT.

This clone was recorded only once. V is TRBV7-9 and J is TRBJ2-1; 13 bases align to TRBD2. CDR3 length equals 15 residues. V shed 1 base, J shed 15 bases, and the junction held 9 bases outside the gene matches. Germline loops: CDR1 SEHNR, CDR2 FQNEAQ (reference sequence). The DNA of the CDR3 is TGTGCCAGCAGCTTAGAATCCGGGACTAGCGGGACCCGGTTCTTC. As protein: CASSLESGTSGTRFF.

The chain carries TRBV4-1 and TRBJ2-1, with D perhaps TRBD2 (5 bases). The CDR3 length is 14 residues. Trimming shortened V by 3 bases and J by 6 bases, and 12 bases separated the two germline ends. CDR1 and CDR2 from the germline V gene are MGHRA and YSYEKL. CDR3 protein: CASSHGLEGNEQFF. CDR3 coding DNA: TGCGCCAGCAGCCACGGACTCGAGGGCAATGAGCAGTTCTTC.

This clone was counted once. Other DNA sequences within the sample encode an identical CDR3. The rearrangement uses TRBV7-9 and TRBJ1-1; D ambiguous. The germline CDR1 and CDR2 sequences are SEHNR and FQNEAQ (reference sequence). V lost 3 bases and J lost 1, with 3 bases in between. This CDR3 has 12 residues. CDR3 residues: CASSFGNTEAFF. The CDR3 region has the DNA TGTGCCAGCAGCTTCGGGAACACTGAAGCTTTCTTT.

The chain employs TRBV10-3 and TRBJ2-3; D could derive from TRBD1 or TRBD2 (5 bases each). V was cut by 0 bases and J by 4 bases, with 11 bases left in between. CDR1 and CDR2 from the germline V gene are ENHRY and SYGVKD. The CDR3 spans 15 residues. CDR3 residues: CAISESTGPADTQYF. CDR3 in DNA: TGTGCCATCAGTGAGTCGACGGGGCCCGCAGATACGCAGTATTTT.

The chain carries TRBV6-6 and TRBJ1-2, with 10 bases that match TRBD1. The CDR3 is made up of 12 amino acids. Germline CDR1 MNHNY, CDR2 SVGAGI (reference sequence). J was trimmed by 8 bases and V by 7 bases; bases with no gene match: 4. The chain's CDR3 is CASTRQGAGYTF. In nucleotides, the CDR3 is TGTGCCAGCACCCGACAGGGGGCCGGCTACACCTTC.

The chain links TRBV11-2 to TRBJ1-1; D is ambiguous. The length of the CDR3 is 13 residues. The germline V and J ends were trimmed by 3 bases and 3 bases, with 8 bases remaining between them. Germline V gives CDR1 SGHAT, CDR2 FQNNGV. CDR3: CASSFQYDTEAFF. CDR3 in DNA: TGTGCCAGCAGCTTTCAGTACGACACTGAAGCTTTCTTT. Full variable domain (remainder filled in from reference TRBV11-2 and TRBJ1-1): EAGVAQSPRYKIIEKRQSVAFWCNPISGHATLYWYQQILGQGPKLLIQFQNNGVVDDSQLPKDRFSAERLKGVDSTLKIQPAKLEDSAVYLCASSFQYDTEAFFGQGTRLTVV.

The chain links TRBV5-1 to TRBJ1-2; 8 bases fit TRBD1. The CDR3 totals 15 residues. Germline lookup yields CDR1 SGHRS and CDR2 YFSETQ. Trimming at V came to 4 bases and at J to 4 bases, leaving 9 bases not matched to a gene. CDR3 sequence reads: CASSGKGQGSYGYTF. CDR3 DNA sequence: TGCGCCAGCAGCGGAAAAGGACAGGGCAGCTATGGCTACACCTTC.

CDR3 amino acids: CASSSRARYYGYTF. The CDR3 nucleotides are TGTGCCAGTAGTTCCCGGGCCAGGTACTATGGCTACACCTTC. The chain uses TRBV19 and TRBJ1-2; D remains ambiguous. CDR1 LNHDA and CDR2 SQIVND come from the germline V gene (reference sequence). CDR3 size: 14 residues. V lost 5 bases and J lost 3, with 13 bases in between.